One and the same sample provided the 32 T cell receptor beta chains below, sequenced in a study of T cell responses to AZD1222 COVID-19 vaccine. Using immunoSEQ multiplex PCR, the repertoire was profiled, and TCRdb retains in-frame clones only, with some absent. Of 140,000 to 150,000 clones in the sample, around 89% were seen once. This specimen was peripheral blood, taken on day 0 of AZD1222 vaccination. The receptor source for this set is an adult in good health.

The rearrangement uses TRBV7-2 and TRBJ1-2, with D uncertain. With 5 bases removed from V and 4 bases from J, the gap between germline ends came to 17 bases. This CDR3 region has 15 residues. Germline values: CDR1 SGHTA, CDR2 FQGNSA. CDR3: CASSADPLNPYGYTF. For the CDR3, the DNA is TGTGCCAGCAGCGCCGACCCGTTAAATCCCTATGGCTACACCTTC.

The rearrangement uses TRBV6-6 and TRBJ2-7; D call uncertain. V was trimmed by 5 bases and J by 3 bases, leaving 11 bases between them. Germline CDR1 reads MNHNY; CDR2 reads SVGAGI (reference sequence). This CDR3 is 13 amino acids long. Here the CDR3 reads CASSPDLLYEQYF. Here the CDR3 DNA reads TGTGCCAGCAGTCCCGACTTACTCTACGAGCAGTACTTC.

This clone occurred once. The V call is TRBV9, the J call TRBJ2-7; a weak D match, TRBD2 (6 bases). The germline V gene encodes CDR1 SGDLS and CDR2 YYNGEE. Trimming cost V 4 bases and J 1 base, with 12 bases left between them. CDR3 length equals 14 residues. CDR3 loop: CASSPRGTSYEQYF. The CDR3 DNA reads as TGTGCCAGCAGCCCCCGGGGGACTTCCTACGAGCAGTACTTC.

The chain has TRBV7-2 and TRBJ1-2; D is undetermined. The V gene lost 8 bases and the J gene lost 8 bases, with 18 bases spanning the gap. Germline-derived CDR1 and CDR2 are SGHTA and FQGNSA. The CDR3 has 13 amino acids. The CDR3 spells CASRAPNSPGYTF. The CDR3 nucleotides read TGTGCCAGCCGGGCCCCAAACAGCCCCGGCTACACCTTC.

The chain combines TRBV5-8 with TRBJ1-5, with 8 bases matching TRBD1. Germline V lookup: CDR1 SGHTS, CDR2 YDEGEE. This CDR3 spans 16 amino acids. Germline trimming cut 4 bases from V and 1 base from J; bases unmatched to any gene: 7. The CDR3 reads CASSRLDRVSNQPQHF. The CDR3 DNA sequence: TGTGCCAGCAGCCGACTGGACAGGGTAAGCAATCAGCCCCAGCATTTT. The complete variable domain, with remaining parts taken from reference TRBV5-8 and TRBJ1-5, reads EAGVTQSPTHLIKTRGQQATLRCSPISGHTSVYWYQQALGLGLQFLLWYDEGEERNRGNFPPRFSGRQFPNYSSELNVNALELEDSALYLCASSRLDRVSNQPQHFGDGTRLSIL.

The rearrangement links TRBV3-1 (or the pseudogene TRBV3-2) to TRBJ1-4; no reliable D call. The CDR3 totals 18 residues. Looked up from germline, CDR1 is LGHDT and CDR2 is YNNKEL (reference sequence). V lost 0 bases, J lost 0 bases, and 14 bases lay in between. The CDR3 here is CASSQDSTGYATNEKLFF. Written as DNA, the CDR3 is TGTGCCAGCAGCCAAGATTCTACGGGCTATGCAACTAATGAAAAACTGTTTTTT.

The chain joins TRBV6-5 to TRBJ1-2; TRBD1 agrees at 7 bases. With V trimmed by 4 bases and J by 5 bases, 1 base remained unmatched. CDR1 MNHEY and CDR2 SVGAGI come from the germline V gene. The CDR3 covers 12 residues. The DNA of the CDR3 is TGTGCCAGCAGTTCGGGACAGTATGGCTACACCTTC. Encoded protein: CASSSGQYGYTF.

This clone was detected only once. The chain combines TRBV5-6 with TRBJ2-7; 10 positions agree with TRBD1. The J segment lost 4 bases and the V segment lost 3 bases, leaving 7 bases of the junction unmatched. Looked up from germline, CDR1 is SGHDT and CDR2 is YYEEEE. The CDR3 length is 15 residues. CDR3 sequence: CASSSDRGPRYEQYF. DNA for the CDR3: TGTGCCAGCAGCTCAGACAGGGGGCCTCGGTACGAGCAGTACTTC.

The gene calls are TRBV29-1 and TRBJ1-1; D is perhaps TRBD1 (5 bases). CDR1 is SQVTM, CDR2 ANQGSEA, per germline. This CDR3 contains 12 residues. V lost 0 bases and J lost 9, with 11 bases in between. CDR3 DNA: TGCAGCGTTGAAGATGGGGGAGGGAAAGCTTTCTTT. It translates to CSVEDGGGKAFF.

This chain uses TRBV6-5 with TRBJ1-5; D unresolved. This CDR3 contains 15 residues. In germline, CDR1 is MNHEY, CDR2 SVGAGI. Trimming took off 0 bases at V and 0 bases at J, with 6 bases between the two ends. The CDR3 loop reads CASSYSRISNQPQHF. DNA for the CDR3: TGTGCCAGCAGTTACTCGAGGATTAGCAATCAGCCCCAGCATTTT.

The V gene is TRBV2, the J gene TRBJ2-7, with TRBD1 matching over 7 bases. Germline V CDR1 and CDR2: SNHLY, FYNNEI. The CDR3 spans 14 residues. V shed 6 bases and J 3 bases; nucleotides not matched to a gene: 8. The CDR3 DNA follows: TGTGCCAGCAGATCCACAGGGGCGAGCTACGAGCAGTACTTC. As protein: CASRSTGASYEQYF. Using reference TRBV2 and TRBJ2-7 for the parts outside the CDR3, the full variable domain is EPEVTQTPSHQVTQMGQEVILRCVPISNHLYFYWYRQILGQKVEFLVSFYNNEISEKSEIFDDQFSVERPDGSNFTLKIRSTKLEDSAMYFCASRSTGASYEQYFGPGTRLTVT.

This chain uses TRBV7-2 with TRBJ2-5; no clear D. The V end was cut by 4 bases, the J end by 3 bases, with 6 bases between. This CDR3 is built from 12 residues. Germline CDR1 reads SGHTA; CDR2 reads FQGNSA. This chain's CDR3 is CASSSPKETQYF. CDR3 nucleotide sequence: TGTGCCAGCAGCTCACCTAAAGAGACCCAGTACTTC.

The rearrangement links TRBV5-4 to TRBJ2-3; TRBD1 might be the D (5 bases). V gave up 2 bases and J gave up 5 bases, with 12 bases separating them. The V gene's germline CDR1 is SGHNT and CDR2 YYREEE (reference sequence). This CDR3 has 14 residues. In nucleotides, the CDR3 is TGTGCCAGCAGCTTAATCCAGGGAATAGATACGCAGTATTTT. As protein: CASSLIQGIDTQYF.

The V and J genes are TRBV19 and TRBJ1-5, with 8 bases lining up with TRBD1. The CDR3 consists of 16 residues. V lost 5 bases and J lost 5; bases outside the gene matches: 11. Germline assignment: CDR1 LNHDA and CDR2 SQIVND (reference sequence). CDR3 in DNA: TGTGCCAGTAGTCCGACCGGACAGGGAAGGGATCAGCCCCAGCATTTT. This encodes CASSPTGQGRDQPQHF. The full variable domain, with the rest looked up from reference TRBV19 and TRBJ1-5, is DGGITQSPKYLFRKEGQNVTLSCEQNLNHDAMYWYRQDPGQGLRLIYYSQIVNDFQKGDIAEGYSVSREKKESFPLTVTSAQKNPTAFYLCASSPTGQGRDQPQHFGDGTRLSIL.

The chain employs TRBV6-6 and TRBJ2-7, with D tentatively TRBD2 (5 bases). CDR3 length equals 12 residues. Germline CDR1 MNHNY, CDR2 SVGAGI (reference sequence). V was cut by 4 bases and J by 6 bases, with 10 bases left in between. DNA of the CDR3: TGTGCCAGCAGTTGGGAGCCTGGCGAGCAGTACTTC. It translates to CASSWEPGEQYF.

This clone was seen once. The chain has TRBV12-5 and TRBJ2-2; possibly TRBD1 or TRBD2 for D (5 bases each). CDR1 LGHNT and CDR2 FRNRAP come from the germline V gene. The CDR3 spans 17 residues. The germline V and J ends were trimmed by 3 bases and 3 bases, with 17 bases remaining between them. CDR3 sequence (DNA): TGTGCTAGTGGTTTCCTAGGTACTGGGGGACACACCGGGGAGCTGTTTTTT. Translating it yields CASGFLGTGGHTGELFF.

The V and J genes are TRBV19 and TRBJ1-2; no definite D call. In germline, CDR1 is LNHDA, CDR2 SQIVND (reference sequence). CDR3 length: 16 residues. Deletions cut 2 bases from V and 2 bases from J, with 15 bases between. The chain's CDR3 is CASSIKSGGQNYGYTF. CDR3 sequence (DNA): TGTGCCAGTAGTATAAAGAGCGGTGGGCAAAACTATGGCTACACCTTC.

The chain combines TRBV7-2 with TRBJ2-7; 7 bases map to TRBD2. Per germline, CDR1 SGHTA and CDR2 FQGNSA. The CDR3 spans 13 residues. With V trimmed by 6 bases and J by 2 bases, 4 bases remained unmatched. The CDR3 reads CASRGEGTYEQYF. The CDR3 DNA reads TGTGCCAGCAGAGGGGAGGGAACCTACGAGCAGTACTTC.

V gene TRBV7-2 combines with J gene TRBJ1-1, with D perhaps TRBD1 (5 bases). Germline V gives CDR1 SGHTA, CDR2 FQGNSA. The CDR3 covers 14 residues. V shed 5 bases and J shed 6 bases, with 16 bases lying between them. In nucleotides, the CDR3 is TGTGCCAGCAGCGTGCTAGGGGTAGTCGCTGAAGCTTTCTTT. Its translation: CASSVLGVVAEAFF.

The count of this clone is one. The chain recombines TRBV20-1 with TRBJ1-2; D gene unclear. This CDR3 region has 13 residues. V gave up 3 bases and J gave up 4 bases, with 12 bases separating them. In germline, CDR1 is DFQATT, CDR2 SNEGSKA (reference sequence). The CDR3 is CSASSTAIYGYTF. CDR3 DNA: TGCAGTGCTAGTTCCACAGCGATCTATGGCTACACCTTC.

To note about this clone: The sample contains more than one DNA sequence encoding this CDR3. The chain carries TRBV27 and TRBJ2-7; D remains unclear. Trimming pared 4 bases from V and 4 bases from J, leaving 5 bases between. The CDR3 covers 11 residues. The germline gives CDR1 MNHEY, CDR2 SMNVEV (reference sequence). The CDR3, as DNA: TGTGCCAGCAGTTCCCCGTACGAGCAGTACTTC. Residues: CASSSPYEQYF.

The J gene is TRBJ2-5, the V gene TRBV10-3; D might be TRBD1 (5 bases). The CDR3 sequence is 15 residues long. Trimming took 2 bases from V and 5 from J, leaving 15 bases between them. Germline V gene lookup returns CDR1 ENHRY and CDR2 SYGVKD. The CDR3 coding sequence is TGTGCCATCAGTGAGCAGCAAGGGGTTTGGGAGACCCAGTACTTC. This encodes CAISEQQGVWETQYF.

CDR3 in amino acids: CAISATSGGVSSPNEQFF. The CDR3, as DNA: TGTGCCATCAGTGCTACTAGCGGGGGGGTTTCTAGTCCCAATGAGCAGTTCTTC. The chain joins TRBV10-3 to TRBJ2-1, with 13 bases aligning to TRBD2. V dropped 4 bases and J dropped 6; count of bases not matched to a gene: 12. The CDR3 spans 18 residues. Per germline, CDR1 ENHRY and CDR2 SYGVKD.

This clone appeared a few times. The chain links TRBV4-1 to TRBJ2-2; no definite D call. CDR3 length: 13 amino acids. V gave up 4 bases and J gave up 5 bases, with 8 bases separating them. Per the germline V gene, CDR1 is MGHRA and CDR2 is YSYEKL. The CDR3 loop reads CASSPSSTGELFF. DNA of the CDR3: TGCGCCAGCAGCCCTTCATCTACCGGGGAGCTGTTTTTT.

The CDR3 bases are TGTGCCAGCGTCTATCATGAGGGCACTGAAGCTTTCTTT. Protein product: CASVYHEGTEAFF. The chain combines TRBV21-1 with TRBJ1-1. TRBV21-1 is classified as a pseudogene. The CDR3 is 13 amino acids.

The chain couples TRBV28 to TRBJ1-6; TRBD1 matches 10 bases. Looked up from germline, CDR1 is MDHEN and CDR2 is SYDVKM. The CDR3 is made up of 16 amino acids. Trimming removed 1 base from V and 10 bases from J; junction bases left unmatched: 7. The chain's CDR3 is CASSLLATGGSSPLHF. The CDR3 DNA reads TGTGCCAGCAGTTTATTAGCGACAGGGGGCTCATCACCCCTCCACTTT.

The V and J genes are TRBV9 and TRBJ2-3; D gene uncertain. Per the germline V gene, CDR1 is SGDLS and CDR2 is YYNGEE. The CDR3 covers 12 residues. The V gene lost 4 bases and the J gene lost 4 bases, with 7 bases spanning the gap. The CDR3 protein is CASSPLADTQYF. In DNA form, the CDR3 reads TGTGCCAGCAGCCCCCTAGCAGATACGCAGTATTTT. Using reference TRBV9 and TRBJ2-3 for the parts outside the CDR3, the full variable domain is DSGVTQTPKHLITATGQRVTLRCSPRSGDLSVYWYQQSLDQGLQFLIQYYNGEERAKGNILERFSAQQFPDLHSELNLSSLELGDSALYFCASSPLADTQYFGPGTRLTVL.

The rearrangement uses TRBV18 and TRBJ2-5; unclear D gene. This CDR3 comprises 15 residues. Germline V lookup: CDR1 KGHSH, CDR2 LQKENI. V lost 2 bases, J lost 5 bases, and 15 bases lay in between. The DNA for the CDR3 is TGTGCCAGCTCACCATACCGGTCCCTACGCGAGACCCAGTACTTC. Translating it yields CASSPYRSLRETQYF.

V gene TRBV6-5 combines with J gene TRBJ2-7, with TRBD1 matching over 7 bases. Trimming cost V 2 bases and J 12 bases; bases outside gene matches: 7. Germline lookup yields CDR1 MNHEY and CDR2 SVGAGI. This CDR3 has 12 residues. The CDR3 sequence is CASSYRDSNLYF. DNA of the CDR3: TGTGCCAGCAGTTACCGGGACAGCAACTTGTACTTC.

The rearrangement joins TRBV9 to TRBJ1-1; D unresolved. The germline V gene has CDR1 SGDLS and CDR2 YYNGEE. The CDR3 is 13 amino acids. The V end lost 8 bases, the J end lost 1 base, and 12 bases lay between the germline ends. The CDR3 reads CASGIASNTEAFF. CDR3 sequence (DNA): TGTGCCAGTGGCATAGCCTCGAACACTGAAGCTTTCTTT.

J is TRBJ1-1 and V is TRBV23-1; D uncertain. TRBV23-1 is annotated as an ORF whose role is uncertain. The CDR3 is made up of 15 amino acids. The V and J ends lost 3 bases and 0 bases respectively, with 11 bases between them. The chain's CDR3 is CASSHLTSLNTEAFF. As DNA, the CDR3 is TGCGCCAGCAGTCACCTGACATCGTTGAACACTGAAGCTTTCTTT.

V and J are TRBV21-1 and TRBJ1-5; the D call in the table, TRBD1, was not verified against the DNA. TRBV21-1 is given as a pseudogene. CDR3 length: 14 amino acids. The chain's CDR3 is CASSKGLGREPQHF. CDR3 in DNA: TGTGCCAGCAGCAAAGGACTCGGCAGGGAGCCCCAGCATTTT.